This T cell receptor (beta chain) was obtained from a study of T cells in Graves' hyperthyroidism and ophthalmopathy. This clonotype was found many times. There are 12 residues in the CDR3. Per the germline V gene, CDR1 is SEHNR and CDR2 is FQNEAQ (reference sequence). V shed 6 bases and J shed 7 bases, with 10 bases lying between them. Researchers amplified the TCR beta CDR3 regions from RNA transcripts. With the HTBI primer set, the TCR CDR3 went through a first round of RT-PCR. TCRdb reanalysed the multiplex PCR reads using MiXCR and keeps one entry per CDR3 protein. The sample consists of roughly 250,000 distinct CDR3 sequences, approximately 16% of them appearing once. Ophthalmopathy patients had moderate-to-severe active disease, CAS ≥3, NOSPECS ≥4, and disease duration under 3 months.

This chain uses TRBV7-9 with TRBJ2-1, with D unresolved. The TCR comes from a woman aged 18-29 years with Graves' ophthalmopathy. Sequencing was performed on blood. This CDR3 reads CASSAGWNEQFF. In DNA, the CDR3 is TGTGCCAGCAGTGCCGGTTGGAATGAGCAGTTCTTC.